A few counts support the clone carrying this T cell receptor (beta chain). Its antigen is not identified. Each individual donor underwent a draw of approximately 9.6 milliliters of peripheral blood. PBMCs were isolated at a quantity of at least 6.5 million per sample. This sample was included in a study of blood T cells in healthy people across ages. Study findings and constraints: A roughly linear fall in TCR beta diversity per million T cells was seen with increasing age. Relative to aged donors, long-lived donors carried more naive CD4+ cells and displayed higher diversity.

The ends were cut back, 0 bases at V and 0 bases at J, with 11 bases in the middle. The germline V gene has CDR1 LGHNA and CDR2 YNFKEQ. The CDR3 totals 16 residues. Next came a second PCR, run for about 6 to 12 cycles, which used a sample-barcoded 5' primer along with a J-beta primer mix. TCRdb reprocessed the 5' RACE reads via MiXCR and lists one record per CDR3 protein. The sample shows approximately 940,000 distinct CDR3 sequences, around 49% of them seen only once. The specimen sequenced was blood. The chain is built from TRBV4-2 and TRBJ1-1; D is unclear. This clonotype was obtained from a young man in good health. The chain's CDR3 is CASSQDPTGMNTEAFF. CDR3 in DNA: TGTGCCAGCAGCCAAGATCCGACGGGAATGAACACTGAAGCTTTCTTT.